This record looks at one T cell receptor (beta chain) sequence and its context. Its matching antigen is unknown. The data were obtained in a study of graft-versus-host responses after intestinal transplantation. Study at large: The recipients all started with anti-thymocyte globulin induction and then took tacrolimus and steroids for approximately 3 years.

TCRdb's table, derived via immunoSEQ multiplex PCR, lists solely in-frame clones and lacks some. The data show about 130,000 clones, more than 90% seen once. Points from the study as a whole: Allograft graft-versus-host to host-versus-graft clonal ratios ran high in patients with graft-donor T cell macrochimerism.

The germline CDR1 and CDR2 sequences are SEHNR and FQNEAQ (reference sequence). Trimming stripped 5 bases from V and 5 bases from J, with 7 bases between. This CDR3 comprises 11 residues. The material was unstimulated CD4+ T cells sorted from spleen or lymph node cells, obtained before intestinal transplant. V and J are TRBV7-9 and TRBJ2-7; D remains unclear. The sequence was collected from a human donor who received an intestinal transplant. The CDR3 sequence is CASSLNHEQYF. The CDR3 coding sequence is TGTGCCAGCAGCCTCAACCACGAGCAGTACTTC.